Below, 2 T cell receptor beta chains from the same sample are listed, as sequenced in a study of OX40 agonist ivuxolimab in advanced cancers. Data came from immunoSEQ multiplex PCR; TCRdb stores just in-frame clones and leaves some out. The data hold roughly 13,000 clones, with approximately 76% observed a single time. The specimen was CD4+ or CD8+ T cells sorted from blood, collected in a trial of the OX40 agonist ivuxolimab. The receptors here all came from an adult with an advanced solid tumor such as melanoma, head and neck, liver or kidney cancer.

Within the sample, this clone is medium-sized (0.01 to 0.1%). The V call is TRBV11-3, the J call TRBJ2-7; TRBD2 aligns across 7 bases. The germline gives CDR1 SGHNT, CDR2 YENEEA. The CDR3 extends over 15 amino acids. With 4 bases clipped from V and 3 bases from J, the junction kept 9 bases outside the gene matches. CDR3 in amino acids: CASSYTSGEYYEQYF. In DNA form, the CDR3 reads TGTGCCAGCAGCTACACAAGCGGGGAATACTACGAGCAGTACTTC.

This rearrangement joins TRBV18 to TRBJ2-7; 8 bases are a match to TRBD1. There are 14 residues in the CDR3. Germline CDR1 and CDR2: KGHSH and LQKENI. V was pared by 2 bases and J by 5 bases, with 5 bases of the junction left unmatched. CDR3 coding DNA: TGTGCCAGCTCACCATGGGACAGGATCCACGAGCAGTACTTC. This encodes CASSPWDRIHEQYF.